A single sample is the source of the 18 T cell receptor beta chains below, sequenced in a study of CD8 T cells in Susac syndrome. With random hexamers, 0.5 to 1 ug RNA was reverse transcribed. TCRdb called the immunoSEQ multiplex PCR reads again in MiXCR, with one record for every CDR3 protein. This sample has about 49,000 distinct CDR3 sequences, with approximately 93% found just once. Material for sequencing was CD8+ T cells from PBMCs. The receptor source for this set is a human donor in good health.

This clonotype was recorded only once. The chain employs TRBV5-1 and TRBJ2-1; D is unclear. The CDR3 totals 14 residues. The V end was cut by 2 bases, the J end by 9 bases, with 15 bases between. CDR1 is SGHRS and CDR2 is YFSETQ in the germline V gene. The CDR3 loop is CASSFLDPVGEQFF. The CDR3 region has the DNA TGCGCCAGCAGCTTCCTGGACCCCGTCGGTGAGCAGTTCTTC.

In this sample, this clonotype turned up once. The rearrangement uses TRBV20-1 and TRBJ2-7; D gene ambiguous. V lost 2 bases to trimming and J lost 6 bases, with 11 bases between them. The CDR3 is made up of 12 amino acids. CDR1 DFQATT and CDR2 SNEGSKA come from the germline V gene (reference sequence). The chain's CDR3 is CSARNMRPEQYF. The DNA for the CDR3 is TGCAGTGCTAGAAACATGAGGCCCGAGCAGTACTTC.

CDR3 in amino acids: CASSFYSYEQYF. The DNA for the CDR3 is TGTGCCAGCAGTTTTTACAGCTACGAGCAGTACTTC. The chain carries TRBV12-3 or TRBV12-4 and TRBJ2-7; D is uncertain. Trimming stripped 3 bases from V and 3 bases from J, with 6 bases between. There are 12 residues in the CDR3.

This clonotype was detected only once. The V and J genes are TRBV11-2 and TRBJ2-5, with D possibly being TRBD2 (6 bases). Per germline, CDR1 SGHAT and CDR2 FQNNGV. CDR3 length equals 13 residues. Between the trimmed V and J ends, which lost 5 bases and 5 bases, there was a span of 12 bases. The CDR3 coding sequence is TGTGCCAGCAGCCTATGGAGCGGGGAGACCCAGTACTTC. It encodes CASSLWSGETQYF.

The rearrangement uses TRBV9 and TRBJ2-7, with a tentative D call TRBD2 (6 bases). The V gene lost 0 bases and the J gene lost 2 bases, with 12 bases spanning the gap. In germline, CDR1 is SGDLS, CDR2 YYNGEE. This CDR3 contains 15 residues. CDR3 bases: TGTGCCAGCAGCGTAGGGGACTCCCCCACCTACGAGCAGTACTTC. It codes for CASSVGDSPTYEQYF. Complete variable domain (other parts from reference TRBV9 and TRBJ2-7): DSGVTQTPKHLITATGQRVTLRCSPRSGDLSVYWYQQSLDQGLQFLIQYYNGEERAKGNILERFSAQQFPDLHSELNLSSLELGDSALYFCASSVGDSPTYEQYFGPGTRLTVT.

This clonotype was counted once. The rearrangement links TRBV27 to TRBJ1-5; D gene ambiguous. Trimming left V 6 bases short and J 4 bases short, with 16 bases between. Germline lookup yields CDR1 MNHEY and CDR2 SMNVEV (reference sequence). The CDR3 consists of 15 residues. Written as DNA, the CDR3 is TGTGCCAGCAGAGAAGGAACGCGAGGGAATCAGCCCCAGCATTTT. It encodes CASREGTRGNQPQHF.

This clonotype was observed once. This chain joins TRBV6-1 and TRBJ2-7; D remains unclear. The CDR3 runs 13 residues. Trimming removed 10 bases at V and 3 bases at J, with 16 bases between. Germline V gene sequence: CDR1 MNHNS, CDR2 SASEGT. CDR3 sequence reads: CATSGSTVYEQYF. CDR3 coding DNA: TGTGCCACTTCCGGGTCCACGGTCTACGAGCAGTACTTC.

This clonotype was seen just once. The V call is TRBV20-1, the J call TRBJ2-7, with 9 bases aligning to TRBD1. Germline CDR1 DFQATT, CDR2 SNEGSKA (reference sequence). J gave up 6 bases and V 1 base, and 4 bases lay outside the gene matches. This CDR3 spans 13 amino acids. CDR3 amino acids: CSARVQGAAEQYF. In DNA form, the CDR3 reads TGCAGTGCTAGAGTACAGGGGGCCGCCGAGCAGTACTTC.

The rearrangement joins TRBV29-1 to TRBJ2-1, with TRBD2 matching 11 bases. In germline, CDR1 is SQVTM, CDR2 ANQGSEA. The CDR3 runs to 19 residues. J lost 4 bases, V lost 1 base, and 15 bases had no gene match. DNA of the CDR3: TGCAGCGTTGAAGGAAGGTTAGCGGGAGGGCCTTCTGAGTACAATGAGCAGTTCTTC. It specifies CSVEGRLAGGPSEYNEQFF.

This clonotype is a singleton in its sample. This chain joins TRBV11-2 and TRBJ2-5; TRBD1 agrees at 7 bases. Germline V gene data show CDR1 as SGHAT and CDR2 as FQNNGV. Trimming took 2 bases from V and 4 from J; bases not matched to a gene: 10. This CDR3 is 16 amino acids long. CDR3 sequence: CASSLKVTGVRETQYF. CDR3 nucleotide sequence: TGTGCCAGCAGCTTAAAAGTCACAGGGGTTCGAGAGACCCAGTACTTC.

The CDR3 DNA follows: TGCGCCAGCAGCCAAGTTTCAGAGGATACCTACGAGCAGTACTTC. Translated: CASSQVSEDTYEQYF. This chain links TRBV4-1 with TRBJ2-7, with D unclear. The V end lost 1 base, the J end lost 2 bases, and 12 bases lay between the germline ends. Germline V gives CDR1 MGHRA, CDR2 YSYEKL. The CDR3 runs to 15 residues.

The chain combines TRBV5-6 with TRBJ1-2; no clear D gene. The CDR3 runs 12 residues. CDR1 is SGHDT and CDR2 is YYEEEE in the germline V gene. V dropped 2 bases and J dropped 3 bases, with 5 bases sitting between them. CDR3 in amino acids: CASSFLDYGYTF. CDR3 sequence (DNA): TGTGCCAGCAGCTTCTTGGACTATGGCTACACCTTC.

The rearrangement links TRBV9 to TRBJ2-1; 13 nucleotides agree with TRBD2. Trimming removed 2 bases from V and 4 bases from J; junction bases left unmatched: 3. The CDR3 length is 16 residues. Germline loops: CDR1 SGDLS, CDR2 YYNGEE. CDR3 nucleotides: TGTGCCAGCAGCGTGGGACTAGCGGGAACTTACAATGAGCAGTTCTTC. Amino acids: CASSVGLAGTYNEQFF.

The genes are TRBV29-1 and TRBJ2-2; tentatively, D is TRBD1 (6 bases). CDR1 is SQVTM and CDR2 is ANQGSEA in the germline V gene. The CDR3 covers 14 residues. Deletions cut 3 bases from V and 6 bases from J, with 14 bases between. DNA for the CDR3: TGCAGCGTTGATCTGAGGGACATTTCCGGGGAGCTGTTTTTT. Protein sequence: CSVDLRDISGELFF.

The chain is built from TRBV6-6 and TRBJ1-2, with D hard to call. CDR3 size: 11 residues. Germline CDR1 is MNHNY and CDR2 is SVGAGI (reference sequence). V was trimmed by 7 bases and J by 8 bases, leaving 11 bases between them. The CDR3 reads CASTSRGGYTF. The CDR3 region has the DNA TGTGCCAGCACGAGCCGGGGAGGCTACACCTTC.

This clonotype was counted only a few times. The V gene is TRBV7-2, the J gene TRBJ2-5; 7 bases map to TRBD2. CDR1 is SGHTA, CDR2 FQGNSA, per germline. The CDR3 has 15 amino acids. The V segment lost 5 bases and the J segment 5 bases; nucleotides outside the gene matches: 11. This chain's CDR3 is CASSTASGRGETQYF. In nucleotides, the CDR3 is TGTGCCAGCAGCACCGCTAGCGGAAGAGGGGAGACCCAGTACTTC.

The chain combines TRBV29-1 with TRBJ1-1; 8 bases are a match to TRBD1. The CDR3 runs 13 residues. CDR1 is SQVTM, CDR2 ANQGSEA, per germline. V trimming: 5 bases; J trimming: 3 bases; junction bases outside the gene matches: 5. CDR3 bases: TGCAGCGTTTACGACAGGGGCTACACTGAAGCTTTCTTT. It specifies CSVYDRGYTEAFF.

The rearrangement links TRBV20-1 to TRBJ2-4, with D perhaps matching TRBD1 (6 bases). Germline CDR1 reads DFQATT; CDR2 reads SNEGSKA (reference sequence). The CDR3 covers 15 residues. Trimming cost V 0 bases and J 5 bases, with 14 bases left between them. The CDR3 bases are TGCAGTGCTAGAGACTCCGACAGGACCCAAAACATTCAGTACTTC. Encoded protein: CSARDSDRTQNIQYF.